These 27 T cell receptor beta chains were all obtained from the same sample, sequenced in a study of PD-L1 blockade in urothelial cancer. TCRdb's table, derived via immunoSEQ multiplex PCR, lists solely in-frame clones and lacks some. The sample shows more than 35,000 clones, around four fifths of them seen only once. Stated time point: pretreatment peripheral blood. The source material was PBMCs, sampled around atezolizumab (anti-PD-L1) treatment. These receptors originate from an elderly man with urothelial cancer.

This chain uses TRBV11-2 with TRBJ2-7, with TRBD1 matching 10 bases. Germline assignment: CDR1 SGHAT and CDR2 FQNNGV. V lost 4 bases and J lost 6; bases outside the gene matches: 12. The CDR3 has 16 amino acids. CDR3: CASSWGSGQGSGEQYF. Here the CDR3 DNA reads TGTGCCAGCAGCTGGGGGTCGGGACAGGGGTCGGGCGAGCAGTACTTC.

The chain links TRBV7-8 to TRBJ1-2; the D gene is possibly TRBD1 (5 bases). Germline CDR1 reads SGHVS; CDR2 reads FQNEAQ. The CDR3 runs 14 residues. V was trimmed by 5 bases and J by 2 bases, leaving 12 bases between them. This chain's CDR3 is CASSPREKNYGYTF. In DNA, the CDR3 is TGTGCCAGCAGCCCCAGGGAAAAGAACTATGGCTACACCTTC.

This clone was found a few times. The chain employs TRBV18 and TRBJ2-7; 11 nucleotides line up with TRBD1. CDR1 is KGHSH and CDR2 is LQKENI in the germline V gene. This CDR3 is built from 14 residues. J lost 7 bases, V lost 0 bases, and 2 bases had no gene match. This CDR3 reads CASSPPGTGGEQYF. CDR3 bases: TGTGCCAGCTCACCACCCGGGACAGGGGGGGAGCAGTACTTC.

In this sample, this clone turned up a few times. This chain uses TRBV18 with TRBJ1-5; 8 positions agree with TRBD1. With 3 bases clipped from V and 5 bases from J, the junction kept 6 bases outside the gene matches. This CDR3 region has 15 residues. Germline V gene lookup returns CDR1 KGHSH and CDR2 LQKENI. CDR3 loop: CASSPTGGEDQPQHF. CDR3 coding DNA: TGTGCCAGCTCACCCACAGGGGGAGAAGATCAGCCCCAGCATTTT.

This clone was observed once. The V and J genes are TRBV25-1 and TRBJ2-7; D not certain. Trimming removed 6 bases at V and 3 bases at J, with 15 bases between. In germline, CDR1 is MGHDK, CDR2 SYGVNS. The CDR3 has 14 amino acids. The CDR3 region is CASSPKPFGYEQYF. The CDR3 DNA is TGTGCCAGCAGCCCGAAGCCTTTCGGCTACGAGCAGTACTTC.

The chain uses TRBV19 and TRBJ1-5, with unresolved D. Germline CDR1 and CDR2: LNHDA and SQIVND (reference sequence). V shed 4 bases and J shed 7 bases, with 20 bases lying between them. The CDR3 has 16 residues. CDR3 nucleotides: TGTGCCAGTAGTACCCGGGAGACCGGGCCTCGGCAGCCCCAGCATTTT. This sequence encodes CASSTRETGPRQPQHF.

This clone turned up a few times. This chain uses TRBV7-9 with TRBJ1-2; 8 positions agree with TRBD1. CDR3 length equals 14 residues. V gave up 5 bases and J gave up 3 bases; unmatched junction bases: 5. Germline V gene lookup returns CDR1 SEHNR and CDR2 FQNEAQ (reference sequence). CDR3: CASSDRTGYYGYTF. The DNA for the CDR3 is TGTGCCAGCAGCGATCGGACAGGGTACTATGGCTACACCTTC.

CDR3 coding DNA: TGCAGCGTTGGATCTAGGGGGAACACTGAAGCTTTCTTT. Translating it yields CSVGSRGNTEAFF. The genes are TRBV29-1 and TRBJ1-1; TRBD1 is a possible D gene (5 bases). Germline V gene sequence: CDR1 SQVTM, CDR2 ANQGSEA. V dropped 4 bases and J dropped 1 base, with 10 bases sitting between them. The CDR3 extends over 13 amino acids.

The chain combines TRBV27 with TRBJ1-1; 8 bases are a match to TRBD1. Germline V lookup: CDR1 MNHEY, CDR2 SMNVEV (reference sequence). Germline trimming cut 3 bases from V and 5 bases from J; bases unmatched to any gene: 17. The CDR3 loop spans 18 amino acids. The CDR3 reads CASSLGRTGSYLRTEAFF. The DNA for the CDR3 is TGTGCCAGCAGTTTGGGAAGGACAGGGAGTTACTTAAGGACTGAAGCTTTCTTT.

This clone was seen more than once but under ten times. This chain uses TRBV10-3 with TRBJ1-5; D perhaps matches TRBD1 (5 bases). Germline V lookup: CDR1 ENHRY, CDR2 SYGVKD. V was pared by 0 bases and J by 0 bases, with 6 bases between. The CDR3 runs to 15 residues. The CDR3 sequence: CAISESGGSNQPQHF. The CDR3 DNA reads as TGTGCCATCAGTGAGTCGGGGGGTAGCAATCAGCCCCAGCATTTT.

This clone was counted only a few times. The chain employs TRBV5-4 and TRBJ1-2, with TRBD1 identical over 10 bases. Looked up from germline, CDR1 is SGHNT and CDR2 is YYREEE (reference sequence). This CDR3 region has 16 residues. Unmatched junction bases numbered 5, after V lost 0 bases and J lost 3 bases. Here the CDR3 DNA reads TGTGCCAGCAGCTTGGATTACGGGACAGGGGACTATGGCTACACCTTC. Translated: CASSLDYGTGDYGYTF.

The chain recombines TRBV6-5 with TRBJ2-1; 15 bases are a match to TRBD2. Trimming removed 4 bases from V and 7 bases from J; junction bases left unmatched: 5. The CDR3 consists of 16 residues. Germline lookup yields CDR1 MNHEY and CDR2 SVGAGI. The CDR3 DNA reads as TGTGCCAGCAGTTTGGGACTAGCGGGAGGTAAGAATGAGCAGTTCTTC. Translated: CASSLGLAGGKNEQFF.

For the CDR3, the DNA is TGCGCCAGCAGCGTGGACAGGCCCACAGATACGCAGTATTTT. This gives the protein CASSVDRPTDTQYF. This chain connects TRBV5-1 to TRBJ2-3, with TRBD1 matching 7 bases. Germline V CDR1 and CDR2: SGHRS, YFSETQ. V was clipped by 4 bases and J by 2 bases; unmatched bases: 4. This CDR3 is built from 14 residues.

V usage is TRBV2 and J usage is TRBJ1-3; D perhaps matches TRBD1 (5 bases). The germline CDR1 and CDR2 sequences are SNHLY and FYNNEI. The ends were cut back, 8 bases at V and 0 bases at J, with 11 bases in the middle. There are 14 residues in the CDR3. The CDR3 DNA reads TGTGCCAGCGGGACTCCCAGCTCTGGAAACACCATATATTTT. Residues: CASGTPSSGNTIYF.

This clone was detected a few times. The chain joins TRBV6-4 to TRBJ2-3; TRBD2 matches at 11 bases. The CDR3 sequence is 18 residues long. Germline CDR1 reads MRHNA; CDR2 reads SNTAGT. With V trimmed by 0 bases and J by 1 base, 6 bases remained unmatched. The CDR3 reads CASSDSGTSGGGTDTQYF. For the CDR3, the DNA is TGTGCCAGCAGTGACTCCGGGACTAGCGGAGGGGGCACAGATACGCAGTATTTT.

The rearrangement links TRBV2 to TRBJ2-7; D is ambiguous. The CDR3 is 12 amino acids. Deletions cut 5 bases from V and 2 bases from J, with 7 bases between. CDR1 and CDR2 from the germline V gene are SNHLY and FYNNEI. The CDR3 sequence is CASSQRPYEQYF. Here the CDR3 DNA reads TGTGCCAGCAGTCAGAGGCCCTACGAGCAGTACTTC.

The chain combines TRBV5-1 with TRBJ2-7; D possibly corresponds to TRBD2 (6 bases). V dropped 0 bases and J dropped 6 bases, with 16 bases sitting between them. The CDR3 has 15 amino acids. Germline V gene data show CDR1 as SGHRS and CDR2 as YFSETQ. The CDR3 DNA reads as TGCGCCAGCAGCTTGGAGGGATTTGGGGAGGCCGAGCAGTACTTC. Amino acids: CASSLEGFGEAEQYF.

This clone was counted between two and nine times. The CDR3 coding sequence is TGTGCCAGCAGTGAACGTTTTCGACTAGCGGGAGACAATGAGCAGTTCTTC. This codes for CASSERFRLAGDNEQFF. The V and J genes are TRBV27 and TRBJ2-1; 12 bases are shared with TRBD2. The CDR3 has 17 residues. V trimming: 5 bases; J trimming: 5 bases; junction bases outside the gene matches: 10. Germline V lookup: CDR1 MNHEY, CDR2 SMNVEV (reference sequence).

The V and J genes are TRBV5-5 and TRBJ2-7; 8 bases are shared with TRBD2. CDR3 length: 15 residues. The V gene end was trimmed by 1 base and the J gene end by 1 base; junction bases not matched to a gene: 4. The germline CDR1 and CDR2 sequences are SGHKS and YYEKEE (reference sequence). The DNA for the CDR3 is TGTGCCAGCAGCTTGCTCGGGAGGGTTTCCTACGAGCAGTACTTC. Protein: CASSLLGRVSYEQYF.

This sequence joins TRBV9 and TRBJ2-7, with TRBD1 matching 11 bases. In germline, CDR1 is SGDLS, CDR2 YYNGEE. Germline trimming cut 3 bases from V and 4 bases from J; bases unmatched to any gene: 6. This CDR3 comprises 15 residues. CDR3 region: CASSASGTGGYEQYF. CDR3 nucleotides: TGTGCCAGCAGCGCCTCCGGGACAGGGGGGTACGAGCAGTACTTC.

The chain couples TRBV6-6 to TRBJ2-7; 10 nucleotides match TRBD2. The CDR3 is made up of 15 amino acids. The germline gives CDR1 MNHNY, CDR2 SVGAGI (reference sequence). After removal of 6 bases from V and 1 base from J, the junction contained 6 bases not matched to a gene. The CDR3 is CASSRKREGSYEQYF. As DNA, the CDR3 is TGTGCCAGCAGCCGTAAGCGGGAGGGGTCCTACGAGCAGTACTTC.

This sequence joins TRBV5-6 and TRBJ2-4; 8 bases match TRBD1. Germline assignment: CDR1 SGHDT and CDR2 YYEEEE. V gave up 0 bases and J gave up 6 bases; unmatched junction bases: 5. The CDR3 sequence is 15 residues long. CDR3 residues: CASSLATGGTNIQYF. CDR3 DNA sequence: TGTGCCAGCAGCTTGGCCACAGGGGGTACAAACATTCAGTACTTC. Full variable domain (outside the CDR3, taken from reference TRBV5-6 and TRBJ2-4): DAGVTQSPTHLIKTRGQQVTLRCSPKSGHDTVSWYQQALGQGPQFIFQYYEEEERQRGNFPDRFSGHQFPNYSSELNVNALLLGDSALYLCASSLATGGTNIQYFGAGTRLSVL.

This chain's CDR3 is CASRELAGGPYEQYF. The CDR3 DNA reads TGTGCCAGCAGGGAACTAGCGGGAGGGCCTTACGAGCAGTACTTC. The V call is TRBV6-6, the J call TRBJ2-7; 13 nucleotides match TRBD2. V gave up 6 bases and J gave up 4 bases; unmatched junction bases: 6. The CDR3 extends over 15 amino acids. CDR1 MNHNY and CDR2 SVGAGI come from the germline V gene (reference sequence).

This clone was detected a few times. V usage is TRBV18 and J usage is TRBJ1-5; 7 bases are shared with TRBD1. The CDR3 length is 13 residues. Trimming at V came to 6 bases and at J to 7 bases, leaving 6 bases not matched to a gene. CDR1 is KGHSH, CDR2 LQKENI, per germline. DNA of the CDR3: TGTGCCAGCTCTTGGGGGGACAGCCAGCCCCAGCATTTT. It encodes CASSWGDSQPQHF.

The chain has TRBV27 and TRBJ2-3, with 10 bases matching TRBD2. Losses at the gene ends were 4 bases for V and 5 bases for J; bases not matched to a gene: 9. The CDR3 runs to 16 residues. Germline CDR1 and CDR2: MNHEY and SMNVEV (reference sequence). The CDR3 here is CASSSRSAGGVDTQYF. Written as DNA, the CDR3 is TGTGCCAGCAGTTCACGTTCAGCGGGAGGGGTAGATACGCAGTATTTT.

The rearrangement uses TRBV15 and TRBJ2-1; D unresolved. V was pared by 0 bases and J by 0 bases, with 15 bases between. The germline gives CDR1 LNHNV, CDR2 YYDKDF (reference sequence). The length of the CDR3 is 18 residues. CDR3 region: CATSRDLVELSSYNEQFF. The CDR3 nucleotides read TGTGCCACCAGCAGAGATCTAGTTGAGTTGAGCTCCTACAATGAGCAGTTCTTC.

The chain has TRBV5-4 and TRBJ2-1; 7 nucleotides align to TRBD1. The CDR3 is 13 amino acids. Germline trimming cut 3 bases from V and 5 bases from J; bases unmatched to any gene: 2. Germline lookup yields CDR1 SGHNT and CDR2 YYREEE (reference sequence). The chain's CDR3 is CASSSGQNNEQFF. The CDR3 nucleotides read TGTGCCAGCAGCTCGGGACAGAACAATGAGCAGTTCTTC.